Below, 19 T cell receptor beta chains from the same sample are listed, as sequenced in a study of response to subunit inactivated influenza vaccine. TCRdb redid the calling of the RT-PCR reads with MiXCR, one entry per CDR3 protein. The table shows some 300,000 distinct CDR3 sequences, with around 20% occurring only once. The sequenced sample was PBMCs from blood, obtained about 20 months after vaccination. The receptor set was obtained from a man aged 45 to 75 who received an inactivated influenza vaccine.

This clonotype has just a few counts. This chain uses TRBV4-3 with TRBJ2-1; no reliable D call. V lost 0 bases, J lost 0 bases, and 12 bases lay in between. CDR1 is LGHNA and CDR2 is YSLEER in the germline V gene. There are 17 residues in the CDR3. CDR3 sequence: CASSQDHRVDSYNEQFF. Here the CDR3 DNA reads TGCGCCAGCAGCCAAGATCACCGGGTAGACTCCTACAATGAGCAGTTCTTC.

This chain uses TRBV15 with TRBJ1-2; D is unclear. V was cut by 0 bases and J by 9 bases, with 8 bases left in between. The CDR3 has 12 amino acids. CDR1 is LNHNV, CDR2 YYDKDF, per germline (reference sequence). CDR3 DNA: TGTGCCACCAGCAGAGAGGTCTCTAGCTACACCTTC. Protein sequence: CATSREVSSYTF.

This clonotype has more than one count but fewer than ten. This sequence joins TRBV5-1 and TRBJ1-4; a weak D match, TRBD1 (5 bases). The CDR3 spans 14 residues. Deletions cut 3 bases from V and 5 bases from J, with 11 bases between. Germline V gives CDR1 SGHRS, CDR2 YFSETQ. The CDR3 DNA sequence: TGCGCCAGCAGCTCTTCAGGGACCAATGAAAAACTGTTTTTT. Residues: CASSSSGTNEKLFF.

The gene calls are TRBV4-2 and TRBJ2-5; 10 bases agree with TRBD2. The V gene end was trimmed by 0 bases and the J gene end by 5 bases; junction bases not matched to a gene: 9. Germline CDR1 LGHNA, CDR2 YNFKEQ. The CDR3 runs 17 residues. DNA for the CDR3: TGTGCCAGCAGCCAAGATCCGGAGCGGGGGGGCCGCGAGACCCAGTACTTC. This translates into CASSQDPERGGRETQYF.

V and J are TRBV4-3 and TRBJ2-7; D is uncertain. The V gene's germline CDR1 is LGHNA and CDR2 YSLEER. The V end was cut by 0 bases, the J end by 5 bases, with 8 bases between. The CDR3 contains 13 residues. The CDR3: CASSQDSGNEQYF. The CDR3 region has the DNA TGCGCCAGCAGCCAAGATTCAGGAAACGAGCAGTACTTC.

This chain uses TRBV2 with TRBJ1-4; no definite D call. Germline CDR1 reads SNHLY; CDR2 reads FYNNEI. This CDR3 is 11 amino acids long. V gave up 4 bases and J gave up 8 bases, with 5 bases separating them. CDR3 amino acids: CASSVREKLFF. The CDR3, as DNA: TGTGCCAGCAGTGTCCGGGAAAAACTGTTTTTT.

The chain joins TRBV5-1 to TRBJ1-1; 8 bases align to TRBD1. Germline V gene data show CDR1 as SGHRS and CDR2 as YFSETQ. This CDR3 contains 14 residues. J lost 5 bases, V lost 4 bases, and 7 bases had no gene match. CDR3 nucleotide sequence: TGCGCCAGCAGCACGGACAGGGTCGAGACTGAAGCTTTCTTT. Translation gives CASSTDRVETEAFF.

This clonotype was picked up a small number of times. The V gene is TRBV28, the J gene TRBJ2-7; 8 bases align to TRBD1. V lost 6 bases to trimming and J lost 1 base; unmatched junction nucleotides: 5. The CDR3 totals 14 residues. Germline V lookup: CDR1 MDHEN, CDR2 SYDVKM. CDR3 sequence (DNA): TGTGCCAGCAGATGGGGACAGGCGTCCTACGAGCAGTACTTC. Its protein product is CASRWGQASYEQYF.

This clonotype was seen repeatedly, ten times or more. This rearrangement joins TRBV28 to TRBJ1-1, with 9 bases aligning to TRBD1. Germline V CDR1 and CDR2: MDHEN, SYDVKM. The CDR3 contains 14 residues. J gave up 1 base and V 6 bases, and 3 bases lay outside the gene matches. CDR3 DNA sequence: TGTGCCAGCAGCCCGGACAGGGGGAACACTGAAGCTTTCTTT. It codes for CASSPDRGNTEAFF.

The rearrangement uses TRBV12-3 or TRBV12-4 and TRBJ2-7; D gene ambiguous. V shed 7 bases and J shed 5 bases, with 12 bases lying between them. The CDR3 sequence is 12 residues long. The CDR3 reads CASTTDINEQYF. As DNA, the CDR3 is TGTGCCAGCACAACCGACATTAACGAGCAGTACTTC.

The chain recombines TRBV10-3 with TRBJ1-1; TRBD1 matches at 8 bases. Trimming cost V 6 bases and J 6 bases; bases outside gene matches: 12. Germline V lookup: CDR1 ENHRY, CDR2 SYGVKD. The CDR3 contains 15 residues. This CDR3 reads CAISSLGQASPEAFF. The DNA for the CDR3 is TGTGCCATCAGCTCTCTGGGACAGGCGTCCCCTGAAGCTTTCTTT.

This clonotype appeared many times. The chain recombines TRBV6-1 with TRBJ1-6; tentative D call: TRBD1 (6 bases). V lost 4 bases, J lost 9 bases, and 19 bases lay in between. This CDR3 spans 16 amino acids. Germline loops: CDR1 MNHNS, CDR2 SASEGT. CDR3 bases: TGTGCCAGCAGTGGGCCGAAGGGGGGAATAGGTTCACCCCTCCACTTT. Protein sequence: CASSGPKGGIGSPLHF.

The table lists this clonotype with many counts. The rearrangement joins TRBV29-1 to TRBJ1-1; tentative D call: TRBD1 (5 bases). CDR3 length equals 13 residues. Trimming removed 6 bases at V and 1 base at J, with 12 bases between. The germline V gene has CDR1 SQVTM and CDR2 ANQGSEA. The CDR3 DNA reads TGCAGCGTACAAACAGGAACGAACACTGAAGCTTTCTTT. Translation gives CSVQTGTNTEAFF.

This chain uses TRBV5-1 with TRBJ1-1; D is possibly TRBD1 (6 bases). Germline V lookup: CDR1 SGHRS, CDR2 YFSETQ. Deletions cut 4 bases from V and 4 bases from J, with 20 bases between. This CDR3 has 16 residues. The CDR3 DNA sequence: TGCGCCAGCAGCATAGGACAGCACGGGGGTGGCACTGAAGCTTTCTTT. Translated: CASSIGQHGGGTEAFF.

With regard to this clonotype: The CDR3 does not end in the conserved phenylalanine or tryptophan, so this is likely a read error. The rearrangement joins TRBV7-9 to TRBJ1-4; D is unresolved. Germline V gene sequence: CDR1 SEHNR, CDR2 FQNEAQ (reference sequence). The CDR3 runs to 14 residues. Trimming cost V 5 bases and J 5 bases, with 12 bases left between them. In nucleotides, the CDR3 is TGTGCCAGCAGCGCGGACCTTGGGAATGAAAAACTGTTTTCT. Amino acid sequence: CASSADLGNEKLFS.

This sequence joins TRBV9 and TRBJ1-3; D perhaps matches TRBD1 (5 bases). In germline, CDR1 is SGDLS, CDR2 YYNGEE. The ends were cut back, 1 base at V and 2 bases at J, with 10 bases in the middle. The CDR3 extends over 15 amino acids. As DNA, the CDR3 is TGTGCCAGCAGCGTACAGGGAGTCGCTGGAAACACCATATATTTT. Translated: CASSVQGVAGNTIYF.

V gene TRBV7-9 combines with J gene TRBJ1-1, with D maybe TRBD1 (5 bases). The length of the CDR3 is 12 residues. Germline V gene lookup returns CDR1 SEHNR and CDR2 FQNEAQ (reference sequence). V dropped 5 bases and J dropped 6 bases, with 10 bases sitting between them. The CDR3 region is CASSGGRAEAFF. CDR3 nucleotide sequence: TGTGCCAGCAGCGGGGGTCGAGCTGAAGCTTTCTTT.

This clonotype was recorded at least ten times. The chain is built from TRBV7-9 and TRBJ2-3; the match to TRBD1 covers 7 bases. Germline CDR1 SEHNR, CDR2 FQNEAQ (reference sequence). V gave up 0 bases and J gave up 6 bases; unmatched junction bases: 3. The CDR3 totals 14 residues. CDR3 loop: CASSLAGGWDTQYF. The CDR3 DNA reads TGTGCCAGCAGCTTAGCAGGGGGCTGGGATACGCAGTATTTT. Together with reference TRBV7-9 and TRBJ2-3, the CDR3 gives the full variable domain: DTGVSQNPRHKITKRGQNVTFRCDPISEHNRLYWYRQTLGQGPEFLTYFQNEAQLEKSRLLSDRFSAERPKGSFSTLEIQRTEQGDSAMYLCASSLAGGWDTQYFGPGTRLTVL.

CDR3 amino acids: CAWSFVGGGYEQYF. The CDR3 coding sequence is TGTGCCTGGAGTTTTGTAGGGGGCGGCTACGAGCAGTACTTC. V usage is TRBV30 and J usage is TRBJ2-7; 7 positions agree with TRBD1. The V segment lost 2 bases and the J segment 3 bases; nucleotides outside the gene matches: 7. This CDR3 is 14 amino acids long. Germline lookup yields CDR1 GTSNPN and CDR2 SVGIG (reference sequence).